This is a list of T cell receptor beta chains from one sample in a study of blood T cell repertoires in COVID-19. The assay was immunoSEQ multiplex PCR, and TCRdb's table has in-frame clones only and misses some. The sample shows about 200,000 clones, approximately 90% of them seen only once. Material for sequencing was peripheral blood. These receptors were obtained from a man aged 40-55 years with active or convalescent COVID-19. Each CDR3 is given with its conserved first and last residue. The D gene is left open where the match is weak. Clone sizes are given selectively: once, few, many, or a class where the clone is expanded.

V gene,clone size,D gene,J gene,CDR3 protein,CDR3 DNA
TRBV29-1,.,TRBD2,TRBJ2-7,CSSTSGTYEQYF,TGCAGCTCGACTAGCGGGACCTACGAGCAGTACTTC
TRBV6-6,.,TRBD2,TRBJ2-5,CASSPSGGAYLGETQYF,TGTGCCAGCAGTCCTAGCGGGGGCGCCTACCTCGGGGAGACCCAGTACTTC
TRBV7-9,.,.,TRBJ1-1,CASSFDLGSRSGTEAFF,TGTGCCAGCAGCTTTGACCTAGGGTCAAGATCGGGGACTGAAGCTTTCTTT
TRBV2,medium-sized,.,TRBJ1-1,CASSPGIMNTEAFF,TGTGCCAGCAGCCCCGGGATCATGAACACTGAAGCTTTCTTT
TRBV19,.,.,TRBJ2-3,CASSIGQGGTDTQYF,TGTGCCAGTAGTATAGGTCAGGGCGGCACAGATACGCAGTATTTT
TRBV6-1,.,.,TRBJ2-3,CASSELRGYTDTQYF,TGTGCCAGCAGTGAATTGCGGGGATACACAGATACGCAGTATTTT
TRBV19,.,.,TRBJ1-6,CASSMPGIVDSPLHF,TGTGCCAGTAGTATGCCGGGGATTGTGGATTCACCCCTCCACTTT
TRBV4-1,.,.,TRBJ2-1,CASSHPGRRAGNEQFF,TGCGCCAGCAGCCATCCCGGACGCAGGGCCGGGAATGAGCAGTTCTTC
TRBV5-5,.,TRBD2,TRBJ2-7,CASSTRAGVSYEQYF,TGTGCCAGCAGCACTAGAGCGGGAGTTTCCTACGAGCAGTACTTC
TRBV7-8,.,.,TRBJ1-4,CASSDYPGGVANEKLFF,TGTGCCAGCAGCGATTATCCTGGAGGGGTGGCTAATGAAAAACTGTTTTTT
TRBV24-1,.,TRBD1,TRBJ2-2,CATSDLGGQANTGELFF,TGTGCCACCAGTGATTTGGGGGGACAGGCAAACACCGGGGAGCTGTTTTTT
TRBV6-1,.,.,TRBJ2-7,CASSESLSSTASF,TGTGCCAGCAGTGAATCATTGTCTAGCACCGCTAGCTTC
TRBV28,few,.,TRBJ1-5,CASSLWGPTAPQHF,TGTGCCAGCAGTTTATGGGGCCCCACAGCGCCCCAGCATTTT
TRBV5-6,.,.,TRBJ1-5,CASSFSDRHQPQHF,TGTGCCAGCAGCTTTTCTGACAGGCATCAGCCCCAGCATTTT
TRBV6-1,.,TRBD1,TRBJ2-3,CASSDNQRAGTGGVRDTQYF,TGTGCCAGCAGTGACAACCAAAGGGCCGGGACAGGGGGGGTTAGGGATACGCAGTATTTT
TRBV19,.,.,TRBJ1-5,CASSIVATGDNQPQHF,TGTGCCAGTAGTATAGTTGCTACAGGAGACAATCAGCCCCAGCATTTT
TRBV29-1,.,.,TRBJ1-2,CSVASGNNYGYTF,TGCAGCGTTGCATCAGGGAATAACTATGGCTACACCTTC
TRBV28,.,TRBD1,TRBJ1-1,CASSLDRGTEAFF,TGCGCCAGCAGTTTAGACAGGGGCACTGAAGCTTTCTTT
TRBV3-1/TRBV3-2,.,TRBD1,TRBJ1-1,CASSHALGTALVDEAFF,TGTGCCAGCAGCCATGCGTTGGGGACAGCTCTTGTGGATGAAGCTTTCTTT
TRBV28,few,.,TRBJ1-6,CASTIYNSPLHF,TGTGCCAGCACTATATATAATTCACCCCTCCACTTT
TRBV24-1,.,.,TRBJ2-2,CATSIDSTGELFF,TGTGCCACCAGTATAGACAGTACCGGGGAGCTGTTTTTT
TRBV5-1,many,.,TRBJ2-5,CASSLLAGLKETQYF,TGCGCCAGCAGCTTGTTGGCGGGATTAAAAGAGACCCAGTACTTC
TRBV6-5,.,.,TRBJ2-5,CASSSQPSQETQYF,TGTGCCAGCAGTTCCCAACCGAGCCAAGAGACCCAGTACTTC
TRBV27,.,TRBD2,TRBJ2-1,CASSFSGSFGDEQFF,TGTGCCAGCAGTTTTAGCGGGAGCTTTGGCGATGAGCAGTTCTTC
TRBV19,.,.,TRBJ1-1,CASSIGRGRTEAFF,TGTGCCAGTAGTATAGGCAGGGGTAGAACTGAAGCTTTCTTT
TRBV9,.,TRBD1,TRBJ1-4,CASSAGDRGREKLFF,TGTGCCAGCAGCGCCGGGGACAGGGGGCGTGAAAAACTGTTTTTT
TRBV11-3,once,.,TRBJ1-1,CASSLSTEAFF,TGTGCCAGCAGCTTATCGACTGAAGCTTTCTTT
TRBV27,.,.,TRBJ2-3,CASSFRVTDTQYF,TGTGCCAGCAGTTTTAGAGTCACAGATACGCAGTATTTT
TRBV18,once,.,TRBJ1-2,CASSPQAGVDYGYTF,TGTGCCAGCTCACCACAAGCAGGGGTTGACTATGGCTACACCTTC
TRBV11-2,.,.,TRBJ1-1,CASSPMERLRSRSEAFF,TGTGCCAGCAGCCCAATGGAGAGACTTAGGTCACGATCTGAAGCTTTCTTT
TRBV6-5,few,TRBD2,TRBJ2-1,CASSLLAGDSNEQFF,TGTGCCAGCAGTCTACTAGCGGGGGACTCCAATGAGCAGTTCTTC
TRBV2,.,.,TRBJ1-2,CASSPRAGAYTF,TGTGCCAGCAGCCCACGGGCAGGGGCCTACACCTTC
TRBV27,.,.,TRBJ1-1,CASSRIPLQGPNTEAFF,TGTGCCAGCAGCCGTATCCCTTTACAGGGACCGAACACTGAAGCTTTCTTT
TRBV7-2,.,.,TRBJ2-7,CASSLGGTTYEQYF,TGTGCCAGCAGCTTAGGGGGCACCACCTACGAGCAGTACTTC
TRBV4-2,.,TRBD1,TRBJ1-2,CASSQGTQGEGGYTF,TGTGCCAGCAGCCAGGGGACCCAGGGGGAAGGTGGCTACACCTTC
TRBV2,.,TRBD1,TRBJ1-5,CASSKDRGNNQPQHF,TGTGCCAGCAGTAAAGACAGGGGGAACAATCAGCCCCAGCATTTT
TRBV11-2,.,TRBD1,TRBJ1-6,CASSTQGVTNNSPLHF,TGTGCCAGCAGCACTCAGGGGGTAACCAATAATTCACCCCTCCACTTT
TRBV27,few,TRBD2,TRBJ2-7,CASSPNPTSGRFSYEQYF,TGTGCCAGCAGTCCCAACCCGACTAGCGGGAGATTCTCCTACGAGCAGTACTTC
TRBV11-3,.,.,TRBJ1-3,CASSFDHRVVGNTIYF,TGTGCCAGCAGCTTCGACCACAGGGTAGTGGGAAACACCATATATTTT
TRBV19,.,.,TRBJ1-3,CATQGRAGNTIYF,TGTGCCACCCAGGGGAGGGCTGGAAACACCATATATTTT
TRBV7-2,.,.,TRBJ1-6,CASSLGRGASPLHF,TGTGCCAGCAGCCTGGGGCGGGGGGCTTCACCCCTCCACTTT
TRBV19,.,TRBD1,TRBJ1-1,CASSIRGPGLVTEAFF,TGTGCCAGTAGTATAAGGGGGCCCGGGCTTGTCACTGAAGCTTTCTTT
TRBV4-3,.,.,TRBJ2-2,CASSQEEGLSTGELFF,TGCGCCAGCAGCCAAGAAGAGGGTTTAAGCACCGGGGAGCTGTTTTTT
TRBV6-2/TRBV6-3,.,TRBD1,TRBJ2-7,CASSWTGAYEQYF,TGTGCCAGCAGTTGGACAGGAGCCTACGAGCAGTACTTC
TRBV2,.,TRBD1,TRBJ1-1,CASRTGGVTEAFF,TGTGCCAGCAGAACAGGGGGCGTCACTGAAGCTTTCTTT
TRBV6-5,.,TRBD1,TRBJ1-5,CASSRDRGFGQPQHF,TGTGCCAGCAGTAGGGACAGGGGTTTCGGTCAGCCCCAGCATTTT
TRBV6-2/TRBV6-3,.,.,TRBJ1-3,CASSPSGSGNTIYF,TGTGCCAGCAGCCCCTCGGGATCGGGAAACACCATATATTTT
TRBV28,.,.,TRBJ2-1,CASQLASSYNEQFF,TGTGCCAGCCAACTAGCAAGCTCCTACAATGAGCAGTTCTTC
TRBV10-3,.,.,TRBJ1-2,CAISESSGDPQARGYTF,TGTGCCATCAGTGAGTCGTCAGGGGACCCGCAGGCGCGGGGCTACACCTTC
TRBV7-3,.,TRBD1,TRBJ1-2,CASSPSIGDSYGYTF,TGTGCCAGCAGCCCGTCCATCGGGGACAGCTATGGCTACACCTTC
TRBV6-5,.,TRBD1,TRBJ1-5,CAWGQPNQPQHF,TGTGCCTGGGGACAGCCCAATCAGCCCCAGCATTTT
TRBV2,.,.,TRBJ2-3,CASSGRGSTDTQYF,TGTGCCAGCAGTGGGCGGGGATCCACAGATACGCAGTATTTT
TRBV11-2,.,.,TRBJ2-7,CASSLGHEQYF,TGTGCCAGCAGCTTGGGGCACGAGCAGTACTTC
TRBV19,.,.,TRBJ1-1,CASSMGLVRNTEAFF,TGTGCCAGTAGTATGGGGCTAGTACGTAACACTGAAGCTTTCTTT
TRBV5-8,.,TRBD1,TRBJ1-5,CASSLRTGAFNQPQHF,TGTGCCAGCAGCTTGAGGACAGGGGCCTTCAATCAGCCCCAGCATTTT